This TCR beta chain appears in the sequencing data of a study of T cells after yellow fever vaccination (dated by TCRdb to the late 2010s). With regard to the full study: The SMART-Seq v4 Ultra Low Input RNA kit was used to prepare libraries from fractions with low cell numbers. Bulk TCR alpha and beta repertoires were sequenced longitudinally to track T-cell clones before and after primary and booster YFV17D yellow fever vaccination. Blood was collected at multiple timepoints before and after primary and secondary immunization, and bulk PBMC replicates and cell subsets were isolated. Two healthy male donors made up the cohort, one aged 18 to 30 years and the other aged 30 to 40 years. The full study reports these points: Compared with the primary T-cell response, the secondary T-cell response was weaker but faster, peaking on day 5 rather than day 15. A small share of clonotypes was detected in both CD4 and CD8 compartments, with the overlap likely arising from convergent recombination. Because the study included only a couple of donors, the extent to which the findings can be generalized is limited. After the booster, most of the clones that had expanded following primary vaccination were detected again (roughly 97% of CD4 and 80% to 90% of CD8), which suggests that memory was broadly maintained. Computational filtering was required because FACS-sorted repertoires could contain abundant contaminating clonotypes from the bulk population.

Including cysteine and phenylalanine, the CDR3 has 14 amino acids. The retained sequence is limited to the CDR3, 42 bases, with the frame set at the first base. From the germline V gene, CDR1 is SGHAT and CDR2 is FQNNGV. The junction carries 12 bases between V and J, which are trimmed by 0 bases and 7 bases respectively. The data were produced on an Illumina NovaSeq 6000. TCR cDNA was synthesized by 5'RACE template switching, through which a universal primer site and unique molecular identifiers were introduced. cDNA synthesis was primed from both the TCR alpha and TCR beta constant segments. Two PCR steps were used to amplify libraries, with sample barcodes and sequencing adapters being added in the second step. Sequencing of libraries was performed on Illumina HiSeq 2500 (2x100 bp) or NovaSeq (2x150 bp). As for how the authors treated the data: Reads were demultiplexed and collapsed into UMI consensus sequences with MIGEC, and V(D)J alignment was performed with MiXCR. Using edgeR on replicate PBMC samples, clonotypes were called vaccine-responding if FDR was below 0.01 and the log2 fold change was above 5 up to day 15. CD4 or CD8 identity was assigned to each bulk clonotype according to whether the clonotype was present at higher abundance in the sequenced CD4 repertoire or the sequenced CD8 repertoire. The public reads were quality trimmed at Q25 with fastp and then assembled into clones with MiXCR by TCRdb, keeping productive beta chains. Rows merge per CDR3 protein into single entries with the most common DNA and genes. The V and J calls shown here were made by TCRdb, not taken from the authors' results. The sample table contains about 310,000 distinct CDR3 sequences; only one count was recorded for approximately 3.9% of them. The ten largest clones represent around a quarter of the sample.

Per the publication, the treatment or condition label means: live attenuated yellow fever vaccine strain. Two biological replicates of bulk PBMCs were collected at each blood-draw timepoint. PBMCs were isolated from peripheral blood using a standard Ficoll-Paque protocol. RNA was extracted with TriZol from bulk PBMCs, CD4 and CD8 fractions, and dextramer-positive and dextramer-negative fractions. To note about this clonotype: Its antigen specificity is not known. Base qualities are missing; no much larger clone stands one base away.

This TCR derives from a man between 18 and 29 years old who received the YFV17D yellow fever vaccine. The chain is made from TRBV11-2 and TRBJ2-5, with the D gene too uncertain to name. This specimen was PBMCs, taken on the day of the yellow fever booster vaccination. The CDR3 protein: CASSLDWVELTQYF. The nucleotides are TGTGCCAGCAGCTTAGACTGGGTAGAGCTGACCCAGTACTTC.